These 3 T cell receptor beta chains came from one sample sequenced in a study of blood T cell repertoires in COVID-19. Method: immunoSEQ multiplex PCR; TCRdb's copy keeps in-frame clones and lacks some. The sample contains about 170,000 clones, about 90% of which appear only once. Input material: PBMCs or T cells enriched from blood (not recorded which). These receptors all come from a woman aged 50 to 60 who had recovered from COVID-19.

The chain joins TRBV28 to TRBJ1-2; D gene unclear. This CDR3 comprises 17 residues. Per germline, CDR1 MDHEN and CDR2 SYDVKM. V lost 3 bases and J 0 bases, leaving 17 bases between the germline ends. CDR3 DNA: TGTGCCAGCAGTTTCCCGGGATCGGCTACGCCTAACTATGGCTACACCTTC. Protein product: CASSFPGSATPNYGYTF.

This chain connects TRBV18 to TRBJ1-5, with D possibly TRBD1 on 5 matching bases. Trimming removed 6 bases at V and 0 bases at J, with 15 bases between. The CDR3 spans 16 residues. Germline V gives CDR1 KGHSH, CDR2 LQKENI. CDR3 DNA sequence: TGTGCCAGCTCTTCGGACAAATACTATAGCAATCAGCCCCAGCATTTT. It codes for CASSSDKYYSNQPQHF.

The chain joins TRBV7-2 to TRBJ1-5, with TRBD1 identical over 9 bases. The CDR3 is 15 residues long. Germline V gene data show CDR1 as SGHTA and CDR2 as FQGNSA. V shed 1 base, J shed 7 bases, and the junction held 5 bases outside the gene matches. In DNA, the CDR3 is TGTGCCAGCAGCTTAGACAGGGGGCGCGAGCAGCCCCAGCATTTT. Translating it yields CASSLDRGREQPQHF. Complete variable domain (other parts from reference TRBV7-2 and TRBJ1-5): GAGVSQSPSNKVTEKGKDVELRCDPISGHTALYWYRQSLGQGLEFLIYFQGNSAPDKSGLPSDRFSAERTGGSVSTLTIQRTQQEDSAVYLCASSLDRGREQPQHFGDGTRLSIL.